This entry lists 4 T cell receptor beta chains sequenced from one sample in a study of cytomegalovirus exposure and HLA in healthy donors. This table comes from immunoSEQ multiplex PCR, and its TCRdb copy is limited to in-frame clones, with some not included. The table includes about 89,000 clones, roughly 84% detected once. Sequencing was done on a sample of PBMCs. Every receptor here comes from a woman aged 18-29 years in good health and CMV-seropositive.

The J gene is TRBJ1-2, the V gene TRBV5-6, with 7 nucleotides matching TRBD1. The ends lost 0 bases at V and 6 bases at J; junction bases unmatched: 5. The CDR3 runs 14 residues. CDR1 is SGHDT, CDR2 YYEEEE, per germline. The CDR3 nucleotides read TGTGCCAGCAGCTTGGGAACAGGGGCCCATGGCTACACCTTC. This sequence encodes CASSLGTGAHGYTF.

The chain has TRBV19 and TRBJ1-1, with D possibly matching TRBD1 (6 bases). Trimming left V 5 bases short and J 0 bases short, with 13 bases between. CDR1 is LNHDA, CDR2 SQIVND, per germline (reference sequence). The CDR3 is made up of 15 amino acids. CDR3 amino acids: CASSAEGVMNTEAFF. CDR3 in DNA: TGTGCCAGTAGTGCCGAGGGGGTCATGAACACTGAAGCTTTCTTT.

The chain joins TRBV30 to TRBJ1-6, with 7 bases lining up with TRBD1. The germline V gene has CDR1 GTSNPN and CDR2 SVGIG (reference sequence). The J segment lost 10 bases and the V segment lost 3 bases, leaving 9 bases of the junction unmatched. The CDR3 contains 14 residues. CDR3 DNA: TGTGCCTGGAGCGAGAGGGGGCGCGGATCACCCCTCCACTTT. The encoded protein is CAWSERGRGSPLHF.

The rearrangement links TRBV18 to TRBJ1-1; D gene ambiguous. Trimming shortened V by 1 base and J by 0 bases, and 9 bases separated the two germline ends. Germline assignment: CDR1 KGHSH and CDR2 LQKENI. The CDR3 runs 15 residues. The CDR3 DNA sequence: TGTGCCAGCTCACCACTAGTTGTGGTGAACACTGAAGCTTTCTTT. Translation gives CASSPLVVVNTEAFF.